This TCR beta chain was sequenced for a study of Ad26.COV2.S vaccination and SARS-CoV-2 variants. Study-wide context: COV1001, an Ad26.COV2.S trial, supplied this vaccine-arm donor.

Assay: immunoSEQ multiplex PCR; the TCRdb copy retains only in-frame clones and omits some. The sample consists of approximately 400,000 clones, around four fifths of them appearing once. Treatment given: roughly 19 received Ad26.COV2.S at low or high dose, single or two shots; about 5 received placebo; per-sample allocation not given. Day 63 after the first injection of vaccine or placebo was the sampling time. An Ad26 vector expressing Wuhan-strain SARS-CoV-2 spike served as the vaccine. This CDR3 spans 14 amino acids. Per the germline V gene, CDR1 is ENHRY and CDR2 is SYGVKD. Trimming pared 6 bases from V and 10 bases from J, leaving 20 bases between. Of note for this clone: The antigen is undetermined.

General study results and limits: Recipients of either vaccine or placebo displayed similar breadth of non-spike TCRs.

This chain links TRBV10-3 with TRBJ2-3, with D perhaps matching TRBD2 (7 bases). The sequencing here drew on peripheral blood, taken in a trial of Ad26.COV2.S vaccine versus placebo. This TCR derives from a person between 18 and 65 years old who received the Ad26.COV2.S COVID-19 vaccine or a placebo. CDR3 sequence reads: CAISQGTTLEAQYF. The CDR3, as DNA: TGTGCCATCAGCCAGGGGACTACACTCGAAGCGCAGTATTTT.